The clone carrying this TCR beta chain appeared a few times. No antigen is known for it. The authors ran a second PCR of roughly 6 to 12 cycles using a sample-barcoded 5' primer and a J-beta primer mix. TCRdb independently ran MiXCR on the 5' RACE reads; one entry per CDR3 protein. Here the sample spans 1.6 million or so distinct CDR3 sequences, about 32% being singletons. This entry is derived from a study of blood T cells in healthy people across ages. Study-wide results and limits: The lack of PBMC sorting stopped any conclusive naive versus antigen-experienced comparison.

V lost 3 bases to trimming and J lost 4 bases, with 16 bases between them. CDR3 length equals 15 residues. Germline assignment: CDR1 DFQATT and CDR2 SNEGSKA (reference sequence). V gene TRBV20-1 combines with J gene TRBJ1-5, with D uncertain. The source material was blood. The source is a woman aged 30 to 39 in good health. CDR3 region: CSARAAGLGNQPQHF. Here the CDR3 DNA reads TGCAGTGCTAGGGCTGCGGGGTTGGGAAATCAGCCCCAGCATTTT.